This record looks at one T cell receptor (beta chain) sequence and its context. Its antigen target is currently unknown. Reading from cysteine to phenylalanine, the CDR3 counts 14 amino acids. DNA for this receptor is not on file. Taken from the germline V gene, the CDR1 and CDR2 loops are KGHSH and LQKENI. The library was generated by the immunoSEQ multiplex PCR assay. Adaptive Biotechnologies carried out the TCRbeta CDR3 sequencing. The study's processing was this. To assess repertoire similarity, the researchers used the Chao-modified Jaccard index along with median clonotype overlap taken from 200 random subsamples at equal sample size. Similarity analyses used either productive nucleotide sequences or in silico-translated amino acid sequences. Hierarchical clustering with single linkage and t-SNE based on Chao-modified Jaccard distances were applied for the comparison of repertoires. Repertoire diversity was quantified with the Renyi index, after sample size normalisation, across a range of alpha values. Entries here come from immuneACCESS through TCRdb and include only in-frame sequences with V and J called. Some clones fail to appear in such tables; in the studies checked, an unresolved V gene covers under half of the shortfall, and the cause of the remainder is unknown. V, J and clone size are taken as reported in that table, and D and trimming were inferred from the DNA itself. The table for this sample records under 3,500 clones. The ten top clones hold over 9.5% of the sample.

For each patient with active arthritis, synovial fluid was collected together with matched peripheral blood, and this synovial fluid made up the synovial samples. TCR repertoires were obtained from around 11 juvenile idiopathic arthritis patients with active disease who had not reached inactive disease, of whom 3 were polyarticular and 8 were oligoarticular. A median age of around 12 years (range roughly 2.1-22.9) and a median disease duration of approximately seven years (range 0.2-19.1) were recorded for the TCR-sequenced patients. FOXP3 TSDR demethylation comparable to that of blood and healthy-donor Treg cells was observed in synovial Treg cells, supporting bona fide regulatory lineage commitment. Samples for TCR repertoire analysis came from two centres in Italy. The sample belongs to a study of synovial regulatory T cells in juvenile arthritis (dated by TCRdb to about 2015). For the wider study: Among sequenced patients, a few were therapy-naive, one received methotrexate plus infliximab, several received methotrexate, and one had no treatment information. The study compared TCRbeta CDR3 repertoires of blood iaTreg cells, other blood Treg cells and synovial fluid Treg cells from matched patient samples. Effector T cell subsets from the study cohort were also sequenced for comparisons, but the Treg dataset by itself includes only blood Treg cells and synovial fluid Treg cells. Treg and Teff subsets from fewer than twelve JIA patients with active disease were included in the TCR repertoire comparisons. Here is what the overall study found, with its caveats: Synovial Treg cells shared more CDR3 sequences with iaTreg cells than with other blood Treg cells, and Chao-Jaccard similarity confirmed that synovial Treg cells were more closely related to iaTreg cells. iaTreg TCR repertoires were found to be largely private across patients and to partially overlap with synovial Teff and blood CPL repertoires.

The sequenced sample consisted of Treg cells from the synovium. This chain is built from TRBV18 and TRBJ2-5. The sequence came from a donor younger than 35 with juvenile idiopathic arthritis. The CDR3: CASSPPAGTKTQYF.